Below, one T cell receptor beta chain is given with its context. The data are from a study of T cell repertoires in cytomegalovirus infection. The CDR3 is 14 amino acids. Germline V CDR1 and CDR2: SGHRS, YFSETQ. The V gene lost 1 base and the J gene lost 0 bases, with 8 bases spanning the gap. TCRdb analysed the reads with MiXCR anew, one entry per CDR3 protein. The sample carries under 850,000 distinct CDR3 sequences, 35% to 40% recorded once. The sample comprised PBMCs. This rearrangement joins TRBV5-1 to TRBJ2-7; D unresolved. The clonotype comes from a human donor in good health (CMV status not recorded). Some clones in this sample may be carry-over from other donors' samples. In nucleotides, the CDR3 is TGCGCCAGCAGCTTGTGGGCGGACTCCTACGAGCAGTACTTC. It codes for CASSLWADSYEQYF.